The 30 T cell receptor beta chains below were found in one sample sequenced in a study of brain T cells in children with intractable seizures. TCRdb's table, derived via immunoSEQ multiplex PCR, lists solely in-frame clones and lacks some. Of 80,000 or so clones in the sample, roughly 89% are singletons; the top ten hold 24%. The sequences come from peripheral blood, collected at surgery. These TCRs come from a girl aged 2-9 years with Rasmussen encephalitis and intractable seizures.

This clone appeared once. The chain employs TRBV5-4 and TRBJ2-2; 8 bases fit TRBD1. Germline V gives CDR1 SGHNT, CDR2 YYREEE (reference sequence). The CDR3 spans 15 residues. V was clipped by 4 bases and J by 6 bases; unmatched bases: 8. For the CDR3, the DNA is TGTGCCAGCAGCCCACACCCGACAGGGGCCGGGGAGCTGTTTTTT. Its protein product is CASSPHPTGAGELFF.

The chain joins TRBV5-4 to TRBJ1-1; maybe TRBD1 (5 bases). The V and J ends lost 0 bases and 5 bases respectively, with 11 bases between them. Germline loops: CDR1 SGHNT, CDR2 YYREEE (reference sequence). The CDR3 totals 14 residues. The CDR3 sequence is CASSLERGGTEAFF. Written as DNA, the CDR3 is TGTGCCAGCAGCTTGGAGAGGGGAGGGACTGAAGCTTTCTTT.

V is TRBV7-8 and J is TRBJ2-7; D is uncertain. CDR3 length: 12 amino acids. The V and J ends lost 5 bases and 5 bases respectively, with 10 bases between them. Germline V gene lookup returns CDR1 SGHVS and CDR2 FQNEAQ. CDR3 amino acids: CASSPTGHEQYF. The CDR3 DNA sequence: TGTGCCAGCAGCCCTACGGGTCACGAGCAGTACTTC.

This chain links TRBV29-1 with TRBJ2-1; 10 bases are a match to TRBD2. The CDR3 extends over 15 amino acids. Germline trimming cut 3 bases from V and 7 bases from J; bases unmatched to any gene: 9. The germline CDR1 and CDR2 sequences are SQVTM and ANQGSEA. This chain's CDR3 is CSVDPAGGQGNEQFF. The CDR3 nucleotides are TGCAGCGTTGATCCAGCGGGGGGGCAGGGGAATGAGCAGTTCTTC.

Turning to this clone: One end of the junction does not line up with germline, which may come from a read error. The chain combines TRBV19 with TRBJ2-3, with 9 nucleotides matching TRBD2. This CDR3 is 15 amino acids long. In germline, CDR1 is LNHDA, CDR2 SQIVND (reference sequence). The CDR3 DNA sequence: TGTGCCAGTAGTCTCACCGGGACTAGCAGAGATACGCAGTATTTT. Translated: CASSLTGTSRDTQYF. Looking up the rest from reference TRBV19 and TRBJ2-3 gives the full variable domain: DGGITQSPKYLFRKEGQNVTLSCEQNLNHDAMYWYRQDPGQGLRLIYYSQIVNDFQKGDIAEGYSVSREKKESFPLTVTSAQKNPTAFYLCASSLTGTSRDTQYFGPGTRLTVL.

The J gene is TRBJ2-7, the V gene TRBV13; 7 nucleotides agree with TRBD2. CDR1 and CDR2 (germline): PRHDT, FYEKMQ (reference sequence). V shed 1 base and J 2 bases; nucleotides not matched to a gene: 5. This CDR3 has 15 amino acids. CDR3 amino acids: CASSLEAGETYEQYF. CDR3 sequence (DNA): TGTGCCAGCAGCTTAGAGGCGGGAGAGACCTACGAGCAGTACTTC.

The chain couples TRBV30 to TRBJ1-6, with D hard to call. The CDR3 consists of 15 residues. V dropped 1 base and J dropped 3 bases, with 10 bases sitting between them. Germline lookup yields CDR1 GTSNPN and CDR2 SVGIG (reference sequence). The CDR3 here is CAWSGEQSYNSPLHF. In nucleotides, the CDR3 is TGTGCCTGGAGTGGGGAACAGAGCTATAATTCACCCCTCCACTTT. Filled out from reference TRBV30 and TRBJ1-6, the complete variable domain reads SQTIHQWPATLVQPVGSPLSLECTVEGTSNPNLYWYRQAAGRGLQLLFYSVGIGQISSEVPQNLSASRPQDRQFILSSKKLLLSDSGFYLCAWSGEQSYNSPLHFGNGTRLTVT.

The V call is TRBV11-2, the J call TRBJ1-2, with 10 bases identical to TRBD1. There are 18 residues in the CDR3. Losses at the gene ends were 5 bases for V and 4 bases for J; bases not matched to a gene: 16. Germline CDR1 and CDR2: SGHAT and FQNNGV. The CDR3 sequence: CASSPTHGQGVGSYGYTF. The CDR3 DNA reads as TGTGCCAGCAGCCCAACCCACGGACAGGGGGTAGGAAGCTATGGCTACACCTTC.

The CDR3 reads CASRGQFEAFF. CDR3 nucleotide sequence: TGTGCCAGCAGAGGACAGTTTGAAGCTTTCTTT. The genes are TRBV5-4 and TRBJ1-1; a weak D match, TRBD1 (6 bases). Trimming pared 5 bases from V and 7 bases from J, leaving 9 bases between. This CDR3 has 11 residues. Germline CDR1 reads SGHNT; CDR2 reads YYREEE (reference sequence).

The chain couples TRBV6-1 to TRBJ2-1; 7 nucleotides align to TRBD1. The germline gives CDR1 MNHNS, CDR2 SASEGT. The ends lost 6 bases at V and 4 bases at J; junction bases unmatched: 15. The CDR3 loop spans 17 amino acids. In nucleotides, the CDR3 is TGTGCCAGCAGAGAAAACAGGGGATTTGTCCCTTACAATGAGCAGTTCTTC. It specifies CASRENRGFVPYNEQFF.

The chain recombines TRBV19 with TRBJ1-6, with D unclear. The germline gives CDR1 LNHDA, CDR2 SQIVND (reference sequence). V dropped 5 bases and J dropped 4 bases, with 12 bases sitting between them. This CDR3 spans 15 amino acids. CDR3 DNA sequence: TGTGCCAGTAGTGAGAGGACGGGGTATAATTCACCCCTCCACTTT. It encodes CASSERTGYNSPLHF.

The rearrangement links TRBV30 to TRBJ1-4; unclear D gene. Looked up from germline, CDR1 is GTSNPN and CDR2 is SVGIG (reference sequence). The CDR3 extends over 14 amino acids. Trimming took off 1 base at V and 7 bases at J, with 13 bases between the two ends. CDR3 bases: TGTGCCTGGAGTGGAGCAAGGACGGGTGAAAAACTGTTTTTT. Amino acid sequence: CAWSGARTGEKLFF.

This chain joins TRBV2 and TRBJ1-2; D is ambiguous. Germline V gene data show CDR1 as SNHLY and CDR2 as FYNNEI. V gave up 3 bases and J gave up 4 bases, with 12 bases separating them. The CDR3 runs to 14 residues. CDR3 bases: TGTGCCAGCAGTGATATCGGGGATAGCTATGGCTACACCTTC. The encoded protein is CASSDIGDSYGYTF.

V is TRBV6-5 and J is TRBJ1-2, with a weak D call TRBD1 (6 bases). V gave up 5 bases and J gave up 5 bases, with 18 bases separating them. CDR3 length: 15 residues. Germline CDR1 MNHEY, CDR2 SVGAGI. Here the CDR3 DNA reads TGTGCCAGCAGTCCCTTCGACAGGAATCCGTATGGCTACACCTTC. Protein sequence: CASSPFDRNPYGYTF.

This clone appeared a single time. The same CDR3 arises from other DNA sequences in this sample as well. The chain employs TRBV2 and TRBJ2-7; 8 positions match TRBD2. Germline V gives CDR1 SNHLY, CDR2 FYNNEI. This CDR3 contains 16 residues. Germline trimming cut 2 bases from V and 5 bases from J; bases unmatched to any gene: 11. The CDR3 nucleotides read TGTGCCAGCAGTGAATGGAGCGGGGTAGCGGGGAACGAGCAGTACTTC. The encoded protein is CASSEWSGVAGNEQYF.

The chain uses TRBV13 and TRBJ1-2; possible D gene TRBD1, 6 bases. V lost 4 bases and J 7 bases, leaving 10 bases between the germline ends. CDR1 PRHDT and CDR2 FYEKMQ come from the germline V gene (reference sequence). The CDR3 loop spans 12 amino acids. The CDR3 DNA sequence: TGTGCCAGCAGCTGGGGGCCTCGTGGCTACACCTTC. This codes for CASSWGPRGYTF.

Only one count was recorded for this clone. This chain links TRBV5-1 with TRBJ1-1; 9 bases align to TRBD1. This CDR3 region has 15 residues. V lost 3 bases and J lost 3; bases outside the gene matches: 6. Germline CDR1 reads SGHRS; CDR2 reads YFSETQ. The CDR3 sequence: CASSWGQGADTEAFF. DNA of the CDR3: TGCGCCAGCAGCTGGGGACAGGGAGCGGACACTGAAGCTTTCTTT.

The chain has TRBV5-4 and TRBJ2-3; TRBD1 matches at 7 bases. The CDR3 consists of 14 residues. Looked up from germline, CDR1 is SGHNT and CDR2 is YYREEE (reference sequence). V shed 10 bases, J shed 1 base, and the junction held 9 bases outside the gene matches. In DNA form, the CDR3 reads TGTGCCGCCTTTAGGGGGCTGGGCACAGATACGCAGTATTTT. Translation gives CAAFRGLGTDTQYF.

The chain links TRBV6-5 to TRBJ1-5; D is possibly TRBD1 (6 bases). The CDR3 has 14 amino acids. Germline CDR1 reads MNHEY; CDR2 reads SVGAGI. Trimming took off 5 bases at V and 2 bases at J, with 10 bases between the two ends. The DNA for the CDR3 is TGTGCCAGCAGTCCGGACAGACGCAATCAGCCCCAGCATTTT. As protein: CASSPDRRNQPQHF.

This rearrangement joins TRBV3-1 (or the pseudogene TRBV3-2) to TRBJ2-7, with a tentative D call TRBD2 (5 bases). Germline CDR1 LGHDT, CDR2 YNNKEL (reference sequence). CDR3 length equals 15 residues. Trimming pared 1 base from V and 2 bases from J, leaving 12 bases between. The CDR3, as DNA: TGTGCCAGCAGCCAAGGGGCGGGCCGGGCCTACGAGCAGTACTTC. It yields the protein CASSQGAGRAYEQYF.

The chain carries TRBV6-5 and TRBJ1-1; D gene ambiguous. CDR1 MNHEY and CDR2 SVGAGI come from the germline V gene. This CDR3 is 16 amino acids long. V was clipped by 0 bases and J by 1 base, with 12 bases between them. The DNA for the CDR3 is TGTGCCAGCAGTTACTCCCATCACGGATCGAACACTGAAGCTTTCTTT. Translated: CASSYSHHGSNTEAFF.

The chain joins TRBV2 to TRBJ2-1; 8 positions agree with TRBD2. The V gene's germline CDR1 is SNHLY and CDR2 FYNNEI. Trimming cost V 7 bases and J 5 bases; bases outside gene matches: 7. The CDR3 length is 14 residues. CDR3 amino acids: CASTRGRGDNEQFF. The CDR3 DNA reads TGTGCCAGCACCCGGGGGCGGGGGGACAATGAGCAGTTCTTC. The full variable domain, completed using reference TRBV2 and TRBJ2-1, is EPEVTQTPSHQVTQMGQEVILRCVPISNHLYFYWYRQILGQKVEFLVSFYNNEISEKSEIFDDQFSVERPDGSNFTLKIRSTKLEDSAMYFCASTRGRGDNEQFFGPGTRLTVL.

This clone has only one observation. This CDR3 reads CASSVGSGSGTDTQYF. The CDR3, as DNA: TGTGCCAGCAGCGTAGGAAGCGGGAGCGGCACAGATACGCAGTATTTT. This sequence joins TRBV9 and TRBJ2-3, with TRBD2 matching 8 bases. The germline V gene has CDR1 SGDLS and CDR2 YYNGEE. CDR3 length: 16 residues. V lost 0 bases, J lost 1 base, and 4 bases stayed unmatched.

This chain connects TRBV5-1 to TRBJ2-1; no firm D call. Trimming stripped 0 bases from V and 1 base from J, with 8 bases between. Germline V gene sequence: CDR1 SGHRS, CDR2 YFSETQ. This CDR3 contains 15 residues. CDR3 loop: CASSLGGYSYNEQFF. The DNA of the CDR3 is TGCGCCAGCAGCTTGGGGGGATATTCCTACAATGAGCAGTTCTTC.

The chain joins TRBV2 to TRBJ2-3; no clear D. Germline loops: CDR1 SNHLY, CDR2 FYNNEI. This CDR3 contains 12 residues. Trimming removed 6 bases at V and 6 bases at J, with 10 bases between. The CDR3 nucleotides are TGTGCCAGCAGGGACGACACGGATACGCAGTATTTT. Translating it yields CASRDDTDTQYF.

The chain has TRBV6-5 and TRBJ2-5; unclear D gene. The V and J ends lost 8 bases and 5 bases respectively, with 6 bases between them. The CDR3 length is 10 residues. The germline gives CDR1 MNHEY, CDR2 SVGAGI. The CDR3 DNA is TGTGCCAGCTCGGTTGAGACCCAGTACTTC. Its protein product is CASSVETQYF.

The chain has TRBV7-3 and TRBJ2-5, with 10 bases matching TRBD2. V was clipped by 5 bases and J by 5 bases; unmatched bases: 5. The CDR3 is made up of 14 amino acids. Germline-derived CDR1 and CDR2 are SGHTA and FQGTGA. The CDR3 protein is CASSKRGGQETQYF. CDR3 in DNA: TGTGCCAGCAGCAAGCGGGGGGGCCAGGAGACCCAGTACTTC.

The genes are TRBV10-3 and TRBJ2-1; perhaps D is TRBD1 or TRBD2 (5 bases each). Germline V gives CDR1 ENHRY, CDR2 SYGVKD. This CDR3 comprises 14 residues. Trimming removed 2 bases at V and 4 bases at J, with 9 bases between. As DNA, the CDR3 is TGTGCCATCAGTGAGGACTACAGGTACAATGAGCAGTTCTTC. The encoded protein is CAISEDYRYNEQFF.

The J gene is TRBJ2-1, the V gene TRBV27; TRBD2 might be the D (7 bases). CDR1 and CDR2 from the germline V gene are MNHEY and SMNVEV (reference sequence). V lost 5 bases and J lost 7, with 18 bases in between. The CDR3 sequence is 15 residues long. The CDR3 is CASSPTGGGGNEQFF. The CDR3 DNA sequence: TGTGCCAGCAGTCCTACCGGGGGAGGGGGGAATGAGCAGTTCTTC.

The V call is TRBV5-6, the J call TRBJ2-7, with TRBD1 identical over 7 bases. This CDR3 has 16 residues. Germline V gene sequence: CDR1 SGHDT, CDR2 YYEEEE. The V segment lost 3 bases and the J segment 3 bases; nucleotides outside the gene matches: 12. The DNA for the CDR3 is TGTGCCAGCAGCTCCCGCTCCTTGACAGGGAACTACGAGCAGTACTTC. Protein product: CASSSRSLTGNYEQYF.